This TCR beta chain was sequenced for a study of shared clonotypes between healthy human individuals. Sequencing was performed with immunoSEQ multiplex PCR; in TCRdb, only in-frame clones are kept and a portion is missing. The table lists about 2.1 million clones, about 93% of them singletons. For this clone: What it binds is unknown.

Naivety among CD8 cells was defined by CD45RO negativity and positive CCR7 selection, thereby excluding terminally differentiated effector memory CD45RA+ cells. Overall study results and limits: Generation probabilities were higher for clonotypes shared across all four sorted-subset donors than for unshared ones. Blood was the sole source, and tissue repertoires probably differ. Naive subsets, compared against memory subsets, generally had larger estimated richness values. Shared clonotypes: 4.5% to 6% naive CD4, under 4% naive CD8, 2.3% memory CD4, 0.4% memory CD8.

Germline V gene sequence: CDR1 SEHNR, CDR2 FQNEAQ (reference sequence). The CDR3 spans 15 residues. V lost 6 bases and J 4 bases, leaving 15 bases between the germline ends. The sequence derives from a man younger than 30 in good health. Some clones in this sample may be carry-over from other donors' samples. The V call is TRBV7-9, the J call TRBJ1-4, with TRBD1 as a possible D gene (5 bases). The sequenced sample consisted of naive CD8+ T cells from PBMCs. DNA for the CDR3: TGTGCCAGCAGTCCGGGCGGGACCGTTAATGAAAAACTGTTTTTT. Its protein is CASSPGGTVNEKLFF.